The 19 T cell receptor beta chains listed next were all sequenced from one sample in a study of T cell responses to AZD1222 COVID-19 vaccine. TCRdb's copy holds only in-frame clones and misses some; the assay was immunoSEQ multiplex PCR. Of under 150,000 clones in the sample, around 93% are singletons; the top ten hold approximately 5.4%. This specimen consisted of peripheral blood, obtained on day 0 of AZD1222 vaccination. These receptors were collected from an adult in good health.

The gene calls are TRBV7-9 and TRBJ2-2; no clear D gene. The ends were cut back, 0 bases at V and 8 bases at J, with 7 bases in the middle. From germline, CDR1 is SEHNR and CDR2 FQNEAQ (reference sequence). The length of the CDR3 is 13 residues. The CDR3 DNA sequence: TGTGCCAGCAGCTTAGCGCAGGCAGGGGAGCTGTTTTTT. It translates to CASSLAQAGELFF.

The chain is built from TRBV29-1 and TRBJ1-4; the D gene is possibly TRBD1 (5 bases). Deletions cut 5 bases from V and 0 bases from J, with 10 bases between. CDR3 length: 14 residues. CDR1 is SQVTM, CDR2 ANQGSEA, per germline. The CDR3 sequence is CSVKGTATNEKLFF. CDR3 bases: TGCAGCGTTAAGGGGACCGCAACTAATGAAAAACTGTTTTTT.

The chain combines TRBV10-3 with TRBJ2-5; D possibly corresponds to TRBD1 (5 bases). From germline, CDR1 is ENHRY and CDR2 SYGVKD. The V and J ends lost 7 bases and 5 bases respectively, with 11 bases between them. The CDR3 covers 12 residues. The CDR3 loop is CAIKGARETQYF. The CDR3 coding sequence is TGTGCCATCAAAGGGGCCCGGGAGACCCAGTACTTC.

This rearrangement joins TRBV20-1 to TRBJ1-1; D is ambiguous. The V end lost 3 bases, the J end lost 6 bases, and 2 bases lay between the germline ends. The CDR3 totals 9 residues. The germline V gene encodes CDR1 DFQATT and CDR2 SNEGSKA (reference sequence). CDR3 DNA sequence: TGCAGTGCTAGCGCTGAAGCTTTCTTT. Its translation is CSASAEAFF.

This clone occurred once. The V call is TRBV7-2, the J call TRBJ2-7, with 10 bases lining up with TRBD1. The V gene end was trimmed by 3 bases and the J gene end by 5 bases; junction bases not matched to a gene: 4. Germline V gives CDR1 SGHTA, CDR2 FQGNSA. CDR3 length: 14 amino acids. CDR3 residues: CASSLGQGSDEQYF. CDR3 nucleotides: TGTGCCAGCAGCTTGGGACAGGGGTCGGACGAGCAGTACTTC.

The rearrangement uses TRBV6-1 and TRBJ2-3; D remains ambiguous. Per germline, CDR1 MNHNS and CDR2 SASEGT. Trimming took off 3 bases at V and 2 bases at J, with 12 bases between the two ends. The CDR3 totals 15 residues. DNA of the CDR3: TGTGCCAGCAGTGAGCAGAGTCCCCACACAGATACGCAGTATTTT. Translating gives CASSEQSPHTDTQYF.

CDR3 DNA sequence: TGTGCCAGCACCGTCATCCTGAACACTGAAGCTTTCTTT. This sequence encodes CASTVILNTEAFF. The chain employs TRBV7-8 and TRBJ1-1; D is undetermined. The CDR3 is 13 amino acids. From germline, CDR1 is SGHVS and CDR2 FQNEAQ. Trimming left V 7 bases short and J 0 bases short, with 9 bases between.

This clone was seen a single time. The genes are TRBV6-5 and TRBJ2-5, with TRBD2 identical over 12 bases. Per the germline V gene, CDR1 is MNHEY and CDR2 is SVGAGI. Trimming cost V 2 bases and J 4 bases; bases outside gene matches: 5. This CDR3 is built from 16 residues. Here the CDR3 reads CASSYLLAGGGETQYF. The CDR3 nucleotides are TGTGCCAGCAGTTACCTACTAGCGGGGGGCGGAGAGACCCAGTACTTC.

The chain links TRBV19 to TRBJ2-1, with TRBD1 matching over 11 bases. The CDR3 totals 16 residues. Germline V gene sequence: CDR1 LNHDA, CDR2 SQIVND (reference sequence). V was pared by 4 bases and J by 7 bases, with 9 bases of the junction left unmatched. For the CDR3, the DNA is TGTGCCAGTAGTACCCGGGACAGGGGGGACTTGAATGAGCAGTTCTTC. Translating it yields CASSTRDRGDLNEQFF.

J is TRBJ2-5 and V is TRBV7-3; D may be TRBD1 (6 bases). Germline V gene sequence: CDR1 SGHTA, CDR2 FQGTGA. Trimming removed 5 bases from V and 2 bases from J, with 24 bases in between. The CDR3 spans 18 residues. CDR3 coding DNA: TGTGCCAGCAGCCCCCTCGGACAGCCCGGGACGGAGCAAGAGACCCAGTACTTC. This translates into CASSPLGQPGTEQETQYF.

The CDR3 here is CASSSLVGGANYGYTF. The CDR3 DNA is TGTGCCAGCAGCTCCCTTGTGGGGGGAGCTAACTATGGCTACACCTTC. This chain joins TRBV11-2 and TRBJ1-2; D is possibly TRBD1 (5 bases). CDR1 and CDR2 from the germline V gene are SGHAT and FQNNGV. Trimming shortened V by 4 bases and J by 0 bases, and 15 bases separated the two germline ends. The CDR3 runs to 16 residues.

V is TRBV29-1 and J is TRBJ1-2, with D perhaps matching TRBD1 (5 bases). Trimming shortened V by 2 bases and J by 5 bases, and 6 bases separated the two germline ends. Germline V CDR1 and CDR2: SQVTM, ANQGSEA. CDR3 length equals 11 residues. CDR3 region: CSVEQGYGYTF. CDR3 sequence (DNA): TGCAGCGTTGAACAGGGTTATGGCTACACCTTC.

V gene TRBV9 combines with J gene TRBJ2-1; 8 positions match TRBD2. Unmatched junction bases numbered 12, after V lost 4 bases and J lost 0 bases. The CDR3 runs 18 residues. From germline, CDR1 is SGDLS and CDR2 YYNGEE. The CDR3 protein is CASSSGLASGHSYNEQFF. CDR3 in DNA: TGTGCCAGCAGCAGTGGTTTGGCTAGCGGGCACTCCTACAATGAGCAGTTCTTC.

V gene TRBV3-1 (or the pseudogene TRBV3-2) combines with J gene TRBJ2-5; 10 bases agree with TRBD2. Germline CDR1 and CDR2: LGHDT and YNNKEL (reference sequence). The CDR3 length is 14 residues. V lost 4 bases to trimming and J lost 5 bases; unmatched junction nucleotides: 4. CDR3 nucleotide sequence: TGTGCCAGCAGCCGAGCGGGGGGGGATGAGACCCAGTACTTC. Protein: CASSRAGGDETQYF.

The chain carries TRBV7-6 and TRBJ2-2; TRBD2 matches at 9 bases. Germline loops: CDR1 SGHVS, CDR2 FNYEAQ. Trimming at V came to 6 bases and at J to 5 bases, leaving 10 bases not matched to a gene. The CDR3 spans 16 residues. The CDR3 DNA sequence: TGTGCCAGCAGACTAGCGGGCGGGGGGACTACCGGGGAGCTGTTTTTT. Residues: CASRLAGGGTTGELFF.

This clone was observed once. V gene TRBV11-1 combines with J gene TRBJ2-7; D is unclear. The germline gives CDR1 SGHAT, CDR2 FQDESV (reference sequence). The V end lost 1 base, the J end lost 0 bases, and 7 bases lay between the germline ends. This CDR3 is 14 amino acids long. The CDR3 DNA reads as TGTGCCAGCAGCTTAGTCCTGGACTCCTACGAGCAGTACTTC. It codes for CASSLVLDSYEQYF. Filled out from reference TRBV11-1 and TRBJ2-7, the complete variable domain reads EAEVAQSPRYKITEKSQAVAFWCDPISGHATLYWYRQILGQGPELLVQFQDESVVDDSQLPKDRFSAERLKGVDSTLKIQPAELGDSAMYLCASSLVLDSYEQYFGPGTRLTVT.

The chain joins TRBV11-2 to TRBJ1-5; D gene ambiguous. The CDR3 runs 13 residues. Trimming pared 1 base from V and 1 base from J, leaving 2 bases between. Germline CDR1 reads SGHAT; CDR2 reads FQNNGV. The CDR3 spells CASSLGSNQPQHF. The CDR3 bases are TGTGCCAGCAGCTTAGGCAGCAATCAGCCCCAGCATTTT.

The chain couples TRBV7-3 to TRBJ2-2; 9 bases line up with TRBD2. This CDR3 is 16 amino acids long. Germline V gene data show CDR1 as SGHTA and CDR2 as FQGTGA. V lost 5 bases and J lost 5; bases outside the gene matches: 9. CDR3 bases: TGTGCCAGCAGCAGGGTAGCGGGAGCGGAGACCGGGGAGCTGTTTTTT. It is translated as CASSRVAGAETGELFF.

The genes are TRBV12-3 or TRBV12-4 and TRBJ2-2, with unresolved D. Trimming cost V 8 bases and J 6 bases, with 7 bases left between them. CDR3 length equals 11 residues. CDR3 coding DNA: TGTGCCAGCGGCTTGGCCGGGGAGCTGTTTTTT. Protein product: CASGLAGELFF.